The 9 T cell receptor beta chains reported below all come from one sample, sequenced in a study of OX40 agonist ivuxolimab in advanced cancers. Generated by immunoSEQ multiplex PCR, the TCRdb table keeps only in-frame clones and is missing some. The sample has 20,000 or so clones, roughly 88% seen once. Specimen: CD4+ or CD8+ T cells sorted from blood, collected in a trial of the OX40 agonist ivuxolimab. The receptors come from an adult with an advanced solid tumor such as melanoma, head and neck, liver or kidney cancer.

The chain has TRBV9 and TRBJ2-7; 8 bases are a match to TRBD2. The CDR3 is 15 residues long. Germline CDR1 SGDLS, CDR2 YYNGEE. J gave up 5 bases and V 3 bases, and 10 bases lay outside the gene matches. CDR3 nucleotide sequence: TGTGCCAGCAGCGCCACTAGCGGAGTCGCCCACGAGCAGTACTTC. As protein: CASSATSGVAHEQYF.

The chain carries TRBV29-1 and TRBJ2-5, with a weak D call TRBD2 (6 bases). V was clipped by 8 bases and J by 0 bases, with 16 bases between them. The CDR3 covers 14 residues. CDR1 is SQVTM and CDR2 is ANQGSEA in the germline V gene. The CDR3 sequence is CSTQVGGYQETQYF. Here the CDR3 DNA reads TGCAGCACCCAGGTTGGAGGGTACCAAGAGACCCAGTACTTC.

This clone was seen a few times. J is TRBJ1-5 and V is TRBV27; TRBD1 might be the D (5 bases). The V and J ends lost 0 bases and 4 bases respectively, with 13 bases between them. Germline loops: CDR1 MNHEY, CDR2 SMNVEV (reference sequence). CDR3 length equals 16 residues. CDR3 sequence (DNA): TGTGCCAGCAGTTTATCAGGCGACGGGGGGAATCAGCCCCAGCATTTT. It codes for CASSLSGDGGNQPQHF.

This chain links TRBV27 with TRBJ2-2, with unresolved D. This CDR3 is 16 amino acids long. The V gene's germline CDR1 is MNHEY and CDR2 SMNVEV (reference sequence). Trimming took off 4 bases at V and 6 bases at J, with 18 bases between the two ends. The CDR3 nucleotides read TGTGCCAGCAGTTCGGCCTGGACCATAGTCCCCGGGGAGCTGTTTTTT. Protein sequence: CASSSAWTIVPGELFF.

The rearrangement joins TRBV28 to TRBJ2-7, with 13 nucleotides matching TRBD2. Germline values: CDR1 MDHEN, CDR2 SYDVKM. J was trimmed by 7 bases and V by 3 bases; bases with no gene match: 9. The CDR3 extends over 16 amino acids. This CDR3 is CASSFARTSGSVEQYF. CDR3 DNA: TGTGCCAGCAGTTTCGCCCGGACTAGCGGGAGTGTTGAGCAGTACTTC.

This clone was detected only once. V gene TRBV18 combines with J gene TRBJ2-3; no reliable D call. Trimming took off 3 bases at V and 2 bases at J, with 15 bases between the two ends. In germline, CDR1 is KGHSH, CDR2 LQKENI. The CDR3 has 16 residues. The CDR3 DNA is TGTGCCAGCTCACCCTCACCCGGCGGATTCACAGATACGCAGTATTTT. Its translation is CASSPSPGGFTDTQYF.

This chain joins TRBV7-3 and TRBJ2-2, with a possible D match to TRBD2 (5 bases). This CDR3 contains 15 residues. V was clipped by 5 bases and J by 5 bases, with 15 bases between them. Germline-derived CDR1 and CDR2 are SGHTA and FQGTGA. The CDR3: CASSPTDLFTGELFF. In DNA form, the CDR3 reads TGTGCCAGCAGCCCAACGGACTTATTTACCGGGGAGCTGTTTTTT.

V gene TRBV6-5 combines with J gene TRBJ2-7; the match to TRBD1 covers 12 bases. Germline CDR1 reads MNHEY; CDR2 reads SVGAGI. Trimming at V came to 4 bases and at J to 5 bases, leaving 3 bases not matched to a gene. The CDR3 is made up of 14 amino acids. The CDR3 loop reads CASSWGQGAHEQYF. The CDR3 region has the DNA TGTGCCAGCAGTTGGGGACAGGGGGCCCACGAGCAGTACTTC.

The table lists this clone with a count of one. Here the CDR3 DNA reads TGTGCCAGCAGTACATGGACTAGCGGAAACAATGAGCAGTTCTTC. As protein: CASSTWTSGNNEQFF. V gene TRBV27 combines with J gene TRBJ2-1; 10 bases line up with TRBD2. The germline gives CDR1 MNHEY, CDR2 SMNVEV (reference sequence). Trimming at V came to 5 bases and at J to 5 bases, leaving 6 bases not matched to a gene. The CDR3 runs to 15 residues.